This T cell receptor beta chain was captured by sequencing in a study of lymphopenia after photon versus proton radiotherapy. The count of this clone is one. Its antigen is as yet unknown. Sequencing used immunoSEQ multiplex PCR; TCRdb keeps in-frame clones, though not all of them. The table lists 35,000 to 45,000 clones, approximately 87% of them singletons. The V segment lost 6 bases and the J segment 3 bases; nucleotides outside the gene matches: 6. The length of the CDR3 is 16 residues. Germline V gene data show CDR1 as SGDLS and CDR2 as YYNGEE. General study results and limits: After the lymphocyte nadir, photon-treated repertoires showed oligoclonal expansion, especially of CD8+ Temra cells. Relative stability marked proton patients; photon patients lost diversity and naive cells. Better survival with proton therapy was suggested as possible, not demonstrated. A bigger post-nadir fall in TCR diversity correlated inversely with survival time in deceased patients.

The origin of this receptor is a man in his forties or fifties with gastric cancer. This material consisted of peripheral blood, taken from a patient treated with photon-based radiotherapy. The chain is built from TRBV9 and TRBJ2-6, with TRBD1 matching 10 bases. CDR3 DNA: TGTGCCAGCACCGCGGACAGGGGGTATGGGGCCAACGTCCTGACTTTC. Its protein is CASTADRGYGANVLTF.